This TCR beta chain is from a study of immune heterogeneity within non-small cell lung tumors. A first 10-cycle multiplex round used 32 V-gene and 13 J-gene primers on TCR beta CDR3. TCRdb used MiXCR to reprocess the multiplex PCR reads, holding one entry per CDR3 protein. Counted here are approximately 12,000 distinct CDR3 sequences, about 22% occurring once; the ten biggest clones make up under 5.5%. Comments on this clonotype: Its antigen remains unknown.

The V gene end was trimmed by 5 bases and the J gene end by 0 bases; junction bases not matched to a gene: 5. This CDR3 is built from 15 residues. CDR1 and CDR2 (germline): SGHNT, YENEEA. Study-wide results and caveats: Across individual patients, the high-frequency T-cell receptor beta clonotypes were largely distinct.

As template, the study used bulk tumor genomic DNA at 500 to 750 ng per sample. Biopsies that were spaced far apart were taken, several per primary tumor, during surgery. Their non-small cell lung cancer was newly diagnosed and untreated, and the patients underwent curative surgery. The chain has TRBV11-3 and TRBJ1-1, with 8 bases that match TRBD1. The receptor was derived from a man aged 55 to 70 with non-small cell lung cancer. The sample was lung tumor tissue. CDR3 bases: TGTGCCAGCAGCCCAGGACAGGGCTTGAACACTGAAGCTTTCTTT. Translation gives CASSPGQGLNTEAFF.